This passage covers 23 T cell receptor beta chains from one sample sequenced in a study of response to subunit inactivated influenza vaccine. TCRdb re-derived calls from the RT-PCR reads in MiXCR, one entry per CDR3 protein. The sample records 860,000 or so distinct CDR3 sequences, around 20% being singletons. The specimen was PBMCs from blood, collected roughly 5 days after vaccination. All receptors derive from a man between 45 and 60 years old who received an inactivated influenza vaccine.

The chain links TRBV10-3 to TRBJ2-3; D is perhaps TRBD2 (5 bases). The germline CDR1 and CDR2 sequences are ENHRY and SYGVKD. This CDR3 spans 16 amino acids. V dropped 6 bases and J dropped 0 bases, with 16 bases sitting between them. CDR3 bases: TGTGCCATCAGCGGAGGACTGTTTGCTAGCACAGATACGCAGTATTTT. This translates into CAISGGLFASTDTQYF.

The chain has TRBV18 and TRBJ2-7; no definite D call. Deletions cut 2 bases from V and 0 bases from J, with 8 bases between. Germline CDR1 and CDR2: KGHSH and LQKENI. CDR3 length: 14 amino acids. CDR3 loop: CASSPSGVSYEQYF. In DNA form, the CDR3 reads TGTGCCAGCTCACCAAGTGGGGTCTCCTACGAGCAGTACTTC.

This clonotype showed up just a few times. The rearrangement links TRBV10-3 to TRBJ2-3; perhaps TRBD2 as D (6 bases). CDR1 ENHRY and CDR2 SYGVKD come from the germline V gene. The CDR3 extends over 14 amino acids. The V and J ends lost 3 bases and 8 bases respectively, with 15 bases between them. CDR3 sequence: CAISDGRRGGTQYF. CDR3 coding DNA: TGTGCCATCAGTGATGGCCGGCGGGGAGGTACGCAGTATTTT.

Only a few counts were recorded for this clonotype. The chain carries TRBV10-3 and TRBJ2-5, with D perhaps matching TRBD2 (5 bases). The V gene lost 6 bases and the J gene lost 6 bases, with 14 bases spanning the gap. This CDR3 has 13 amino acids. Germline V gene sequence: CDR1 ENHRY, CDR2 SYGVKD. CDR3: CAIRSGVDKTQYF. For the CDR3, the DNA is TGTGCCATCAGATCCGGGGTTGATAAGACCCAGTACTTC.

The CDR3 region is CATSSLSGQLQETQYF. In nucleotides, the CDR3 is TGTGCCACCAGCAGCTTGTCGGGACAACTCCAAGAGACCCAGTACTTC. The chain carries TRBV15 and TRBJ2-5; a possible D gene is TRBD1 (6 bases). Per the germline V gene, CDR1 is LNHNV and CDR2 is YYDKDF (reference sequence). V lost 3 bases to trimming and J lost 1 base, with 15 bases between them. The CDR3 runs 16 residues.

This clonotype showed up just a few times. This chain links TRBV7-9 with TRBJ1-4; D uncertain. This CDR3 has 14 residues. The V end lost 4 bases, the J end lost 8 bases, and 14 bases lay between the germline ends. CDR1 and CDR2 (germline): SEHNR, FQNEAQ (reference sequence). Here the CDR3 DNA reads TGTGCCAGCAGCTCCTCTACTTTTCCGGAAAAACTGTTTTTT. Protein product: CASSSSTFPEKLFF.

The chain couples TRBV5-5 to TRBJ2-3, with 11 nucleotides matching TRBD2. The CDR3 loop spans 16 amino acids. V lost 1 base to trimming and J lost 5 bases; unmatched junction nucleotides: 6. Germline V CDR1 and CDR2: SGHKS, YYEKEE (reference sequence). CDR3 sequence (DNA): TGTGCCAGCAGCTTGCAACTAGCGGGAGTGGGAGATACGCAGTATTTT. It is translated as CASSLQLAGVGDTQYF.

The rearrangement joins TRBV3-1 to TRBJ2-1, with D possibly being TRBD1 or TRBD2 (6 bases each). This CDR3 is 17 amino acids long. The ends were cut back, 3 bases at V and 5 bases at J, with 20 bases in the middle. Germline lookup yields CDR1 LGHDT and CDR2 YNNKEL (reference sequence). The CDR3 region is CASSQNARGAAHNEQFF. CDR3 coding DNA: TGTGCCAGCAGCCAGAACGCGAGGGGGGCAGCACACAATGAGCAGTTCTTC.

This chain joins TRBV18 and TRBJ1-4; a weak D match, TRBD1 (5 bases). The CDR3 covers 15 residues. CDR1 and CDR2 from the germline V gene are KGHSH and LQKENI. The V end was cut by 2 bases, the J end by 8 bases, with 15 bases between. For the CDR3, the DNA is TGTGCCAGCTCACCAGGGAAACAGGTCGCGGAAAAACTGTTTTTT. This translates into CASSPGKQVAEKLFF.

This clonotype came up many times. This sequence joins TRBV7-2 and TRBJ2-7, with TRBD1 identical over 7 bases. The CDR3 runs 14 residues. Germline V lookup: CDR1 SGHTA, CDR2 FQGNSA. The J segment lost 3 bases and the V segment lost 2 bases, leaving 4 bases of the junction unmatched. Here the CDR3 reads CASSLQAGGYEQYF. CDR3 DNA sequence: TGTGCCAGCAGCTTACAGGCAGGGGGCTACGAGCAGTACTTC.

This clonotype was detected only a few times. This chain links TRBV12-3 or TRBV12-4 with TRBJ2-7; TRBD1 matches at 8 bases. CDR3 length: 14 residues. V shed 3 bases, J shed 5 bases, and the junction held 6 bases outside the gene matches. The CDR3 reads CASSFGQGANEQYF. The CDR3 nucleotides are TGTGCCAGCAGTTTCGGTCAGGGGGCCAACGAGCAGTACTTC.

CDR3 in amino acids: CASSFGSGGELFF. For the CDR3, the DNA is TGTGCCAGCAGCTTCGGGTCTGGCGGGGAGCTGTTTTTT. The chain recombines TRBV5-5 with TRBJ2-2; D is uncertain. This CDR3 comprises 13 residues. Trimming stripped 2 bases from V and 7 bases from J, with 9 bases between. Germline CDR1 is SGHKS and CDR2 is YYEKEE (reference sequence).

The gene calls are TRBV7-2 and TRBJ2-3; TRBD1 aligns across 11 bases. In germline, CDR1 is SGHTA, CDR2 FQGNSA. The CDR3 runs 15 residues. Losses at the gene ends were 3 bases for V and 4 bases for J; bases not matched to a gene: 3. CDR3 protein: CASSFRTGGADTQYF. CDR3 DNA: TGTGCCAGCAGCTTTAGGACAGGGGGCGCAGATACGCAGTATTTT.

The chain couples TRBV25-1 to TRBJ2-5; 7 bases map to TRBD2. Germline CDR1 is MGHDK and CDR2 is SYGVNS. This CDR3 comprises 14 residues. J lost 5 bases, V lost 5 bases, and 8 bases had no gene match. CDR3 nucleotide sequence: TGTGCCAGCAGTCGGGGGGTAGGGAAGGAGACCCAGTACTTC. This gives the protein CASSRGVGKETQYF.

The chain couples TRBV20-1 to TRBJ2-1; D is possibly TRBD1 (5 bases). The V gene lost 0 bases and the J gene lost 0 bases, with 15 bases spanning the gap. The CDR3 is 17 amino acids. Germline V lookup: CDR1 DFQATT, CDR2 SNEGSKA (reference sequence). The CDR3 bases are TGCAGTGCTAGAGAGGGGATGGGGCCAAGCTCCTACAATGAGCAGTTCTTC. Translated, it gives CSAREGMGPSSYNEQFF.

The chain has TRBV20-1 and TRBJ2-7; possible D gene TRBD2, 5 bases. Germline V gene data show CDR1 as DFQATT and CDR2 as SNEGSKA (reference sequence). This CDR3 region has 13 residues. In DNA form, the CDR3 reads TGCAGCGGCGCGGGTACAAACTCCTACGAGCAGTACTTC. This sequence encodes CSGAGTNSYEQYF.

This clonotype was observed a handful of times. This chain links TRBV7-2 with TRBJ2-2, with 8 bases identical to TRBD2. Germline V gene data show CDR1 as SGHTA and CDR2 as FQGNSA. Trimming took 5 bases from V and 4 from J; bases not matched to a gene: 3. The CDR3 contains 14 residues. CDR3 nucleotide sequence: TGTGCCAGCAGCCGGGGGGGGTCCACCGGGGAGCTGTTTTTT. This sequence encodes CASSRGGSTGELFF.

This clonotype came up many times. The rearrangement links TRBV10-3 to TRBJ2-7, with 12 bases fitting TRBD1. V shed 3 bases and J 9 bases; nucleotides not matched to a gene: 6. The germline V gene has CDR1 ENHRY and CDR2 SYGVKD. There are 14 residues in the CDR3. For the CDR3, the DNA is TGTGCCATCAGTGACGGGACAGGGGGCGCGAGGCAGTACTTC. Encoded protein: CAISDGTGGARQYF.

This clonotype was counted between two and nine times. The gene calls are TRBV5-1 and TRBJ1-3; D call uncertain. V was trimmed by 4 bases and J by 2 bases, leaving 7 bases between them. The CDR3 has 13 residues. Germline V gene data show CDR1 as SGHRS and CDR2 as YFSETQ. The CDR3 coding sequence is TGCGCCAGCAGCGAGGGAACTGGAAACACCATATATTTT. Residues: CASSEGTGNTIYF.

This clonotype was recorded at least ten times. The V and J genes are TRBV5-1 and TRBJ1-1; D not certain. Germline CDR1 and CDR2: SGHRS and YFSETQ. The V end was cut by 0 bases, the J end by 1 base, with 16 bases between. This CDR3 region has 17 residues. The CDR3 DNA follows: TGCGCCAGCAGCTTGGTGGGGTTCTCAGGAAGGAACACTGAAGCTTTCTTT. This sequence encodes CASSLVGFSGRNTEAFF.

This clonotype has a count of ten or more. The chain uses TRBV6-5 and TRBJ1-4, with 8 bases fitting TRBD1. The CDR3 has 15 amino acids. The trim removed 0 bases at V and 8 bases at J, leaving 5 bases unmatched. Germline V gene lookup returns CDR1 MNHEY and CDR2 SVGAGI. The CDR3 loop reads CASSYSGQVLEKLFF. CDR3 DNA: TGTGCCAGCAGTTACTCGGGACAGGTCTTAGAAAAACTGTTTTTT.

The J gene is TRBJ2-2, the V gene TRBV20-1; 14 bases are a match to TRBD2. Per germline, CDR1 DFQATT and CDR2 SNEGSKA (reference sequence). The J segment lost 8 bases and the V segment lost 3 bases, leaving 5 bases of the junction unmatched. The length of the CDR3 is 15 residues. CDR3: CSARTSGRAEGELFF. In DNA, the CDR3 is TGCAGTGCTAGGACTAGCGGGAGGGCCGAGGGGGAGCTGTTTTTT.

In its sample, this clonotype was seen a few times. The CDR3 sequence: CSARDGADLYGYTF. CDR3 DNA sequence: TGCAGTGCTAGAGATGGGGCGGACCTCTATGGCTACACCTTC. The genes are TRBV20-1 and TRBJ1-2, with D perhaps matching TRBD1 (5 bases). Per the germline V gene, CDR1 is DFQATT and CDR2 is SNEGSKA (reference sequence). This CDR3 is 14 amino acids long. V lost 0 bases and J lost 4, with 12 bases in between.